This T cell receptor beta chain appears in the sequencing data of a study of blood T cell repertoires in COVID-19. Study details: Samples taken during acute and convalescent COVID-19 were collected in the United States, Italy and Spain. T cells, B-cell-depleted T cells, or PBMCs provided the cDNA or gDNA that served as material.

Original data processing: Amplification from reference gene primers served as the basis for estimated nucleated cell counts. Using immunoSEQ multiplex PCR, the repertoire was profiled, and TCRdb retains in-frame clones only, with some absent. D and trimming come from the DNA, and the V and J calls and clone size come from that table. The repertoire has roughly 320,000 clones, 80% to 90% of them found once; the top ten carry over 5%. Trimming stripped 8 bases from V and 0 bases from J, with 17 bases between. The CDR3 consists of 16 residues. Germline V gene data show CDR1 as SGHVS and CDR2 as FQNEAQ. Seattle cases were enrolled at active infection and followed longitudinally.

The TCR originated in a woman between 50 and 59 years old with COVID-19, enrolled during active disease. Sequenced material: peripheral blood. The chain employs TRBV7-8 and TRBJ1-3; a possible D gene is TRBD1 (5 bases). CDR3 protein: CASLSKGRISGNTIYF. The CDR3 DNA sequence: TGTGCCAGCTTAAGTAAGGGGAGGATCTCTGGAAACACCATATATTTT.